This T cell receptor (beta chain) came from a study of shared clonotypes between healthy human individuals. Whole-study context: With ages of 18 to 49, the donors were two women and three men.

About this clone itself: Its antigen remains unidentified.

Naive CD8 isolation took CD45RO-negative cells positively selected for CCR7 and excluded terminally differentiated effector memory CD45RA+ cells. Researchers divided each subset's genomic DNA evenly across several immunoSEQ plates. The data were produced by immunoSEQ multiplex PCR, yet TCRdb's version contains in-frame clones alone and is incomplete. The sample has about 820,000 clones, more than 85% seen once. The study's findings and limits: Specimens sampled were limited to blood, with tissue repertoires likely differing.

The TCR comes from a young man in good health. The source material was naive CD8+ T cells sorted from blood.

Here the CDR3 reads CASSLGPGELFF. CDR3 nucleotide sequence: TGTGCCAGCAGCTTGGGTCCCGGGGAGCTGTTTTTT. This chain connects TRBV5-4 to TRBJ2-2; D ambiguous. CDR3 length: 12 amino acids. Germline loops: CDR1 SGHNT, CDR2 YYREEE (reference sequence). V was cut by 0 bases and J by 6 bases, with 3 bases left in between.